This note documents a single T cell receptor (beta chain) sequence. As handled by the study authors: Nucleated cell number was recorded as an estimate derived from reference gene primer amplification. The protocol was immunoSEQ multiplex PCR, while the TCRdb copy is restricted to in-frame clones and leaves out a portion. D and trimming come from the DNA, and the V and J calls and clone size come from that table. The repertoire holds more than 300,000 clones, with around 89% as singletons. These data come from a study of blood T cell repertoires in COVID-19. Study at large: The cDNA or gDNA used as material had been derived from T cells, B-cell-depleted T cells, or PBMCs.

CDR1 and CDR2 from the germline V gene are SNHLY and FYNNEI. The germline V and J ends were trimmed by 0 bases and 7 bases, with 12 bases remaining between them. The CDR3 totals 14 residues. The origin of this receptor is a woman in her 30s with COVID-19, enrolled during active disease. The genes are TRBV2 and TRBJ1-2, with D possibly matching TRBD1 (5 bases). The sequencing input was peripheral blood. The CDR3 sequence: CASSEADIGGGYTF. In nucleotides, the CDR3 is TGTGCCAGCAGTGAAGCGGACATCGGGGGTGGCTACACCTTC.